By proportion, the clone carrying this TCR beta chain is medium-sized. As yet, its antigen is unknown. Germline V CDR1 and CDR2: SGHTA, FQGNSA. V was cut by 5 bases and J by 5 bases, with 18 bases left in between. This CDR3 contains 15 residues. TCRdb fed the 5' RACE reads into MiXCR, producing one record per CDR3 protein. This table has approximately 30,000 distinct CDR3 sequences, 10% to 15% appearing once. Noted time point: longitudinal time-point 2. Blood bank volunteers in Maryland, USA, served as healthy controls. The sample is drawn from a study of neurological immune-mediated disorders. Study conclusions and caveats: Patients with HTLV-1-associated myelopathy showed the most TCR clonal expansion. Those with multiple sclerosis showed the least, falling below healthy controls. Subjects shared no identical expanded-clone CDR3 amino acid sequences, suggesting private TCR-beta repertoires in all groups.

The receptor comes from a woman between 40 and 55 years old in good health. The sequenced sample consisted of PBMCs. The J gene is TRBJ1-2, the V gene TRBV7-2, with D unclear. The CDR3 DNA reads as TGTGCCAGCAGCGCTTGGGATTACAGCACTTATGGCTACACCTTC. As protein: CASSAWDYSTYGYTF.